Listed below are T cell receptor beta chains from one sample, sequenced in a study of cytotoxic CD8 clonotypes in ibrutinib-treated CLL. The repertoire was sequenced with immunoSEQ multiplex PCR; TCRdb's copy has only in-frame clones and lacks some. This table holds about 29,000 clones, 60% to 85% found once. Specimen: PBMCs, collected after 36 months of ibrutinib treatment. Source of these receptors: a human donor with chronic lymphocytic leukemia. Both conserved end residues are part of each CDR3. Each record gives: CDR3 length, clone size, D gene, V gene, J gene, CDR3 DNA, CDR3 protein. The D gene is left open where the match is weak. Clone size appears in some rows only: once, few, many, or a class for an expanded clone.

cdr3_length: 18; clone_size: once; d_call: TRBD1; v_call: TRBV27; j_call: TRBJ2-6; cdr3_nt: TGTGCCAGCAGAGCCCAGACAGGGATGTGGTCTGGGGCCAACGTCCTGACTTTC; cdr3_aa: CASRAQTGMWSGANVLTF
cdr3_length: 15; clone_size: .; d_call: TRBD2; v_call: TRBV19; j_call: TRBJ2-1; cdr3_nt: TGTGCCAGTAGTGCTGTAGCGGGGGGTTACAATGAGCAGTTCTTC; cdr3_aa: CASSAVAGGYNEQFF
cdr3_length: 14; clone_size: .; d_call: TRBD1; v_call: TRBV15; j_call: TRBJ2-7; cdr3_nt: TGTGCCACCAGCAGAGAGAACAGGGGAAAAGAGCAGTACTTC; cdr3_aa: CATSRENRGKEQYF
cdr3_length: 16; clone_size: .; d_call: TRBD2; v_call: TRBV9; j_call: TRBJ2-3; cdr3_nt: TGTGCCAGCAGCGCTAGACTAGCGGGGGGCACAGATACGCAGTATTTT; cdr3_aa: CASSARLAGGTDTQYF
cdr3_length: 15; clone_size: .; d_call: TRBD2; v_call: TRBV5-1; j_call: TRBJ2-2; cdr3_nt: TGCGCCAGCAGCCTTAGCGGGGGGATCGCCGGGGAGCTGTTTTTT; cdr3_aa: CASSLSGGIAGELFF
cdr3_length: 15; clone_size: .; d_call: TRBD1; v_call: TRBV4-3; j_call: TRBJ1-1; cdr3_nt: TGCGCCAGCAGCCCCGATAGAACAGGGGGGTCTGAAGCTTTCTTT; cdr3_aa: CASSPDRTGGSEAFF
cdr3_length: 11; clone_size: .; d_call: .; v_call: TRBV6-6; j_call: TRBJ1-5; cdr3_nt: TGTGCCAGCAGTTACAACCAGCCCCAGCATTTT; cdr3_aa: CASSYNQPQHF
cdr3_length: 13; clone_size: .; d_call: .; v_call: TRBV29-1; j_call: TRBJ1-1; cdr3_nt: TGCAGCGTGACAGGCCGAGGGGGCACTGAAGCTTTCTTT; cdr3_aa: CSVTGRGGTEAFF
cdr3_length: 15; clone_size: .; d_call: .; v_call: TRBV10-2; j_call: TRBJ2-2; cdr3_nt: TGCGCCAGCAGTGAACCAGCAATCATCACCGGGGAGCTGTTTTTT; cdr3_aa: CASSEPAIITGELFF
cdr3_length: 18; clone_size: .; d_call: TRBD2; v_call: TRBV4-1; j_call: TRBJ2-7; cdr3_nt: TGCGCCAGCAGCCAAATCTTCACCCCCTCCAGCGGGGGCTACGAGCAGTACTTC; cdr3_aa: CASSQIFTPSSGGYEQYF
cdr3_length: 15; clone_size: .; d_call: TRBD1; v_call: TRBV5-1; j_call: TRBJ1-4; cdr3_nt: TGCGCCAGCAGCCCCGGGGACAGTCCTAATGAAAAACTGTTTTTT; cdr3_aa: CASSPGDSPNEKLFF
cdr3_length: 13; clone_size: once; d_call: .; v_call: TRBV4-1; j_call: TRBJ2-3; cdr3_nt: TGCGCCAGCAGCCCCGGGGCCCCAGATACGCAGTATTTT; cdr3_aa: CASSPGAPDTQYF
cdr3_length: 15; clone_size: .; d_call: TRBD2; v_call: TRBV27; j_call: TRBJ2-7; cdr3_nt: TGTGCCAGCAGTCCCGTGACTAGCCCCCCCTACGAGCAGTACTTC; cdr3_aa: CASSPVTSPPYEQYF
cdr3_length: 15; clone_size: .; d_call: TRBD1; v_call: TRBV7-8; j_call: TRBJ1-2; cdr3_nt: TGTGCCAGCAGCCCCCAGACAGGGAAGTCCTATGGCTACACCTTC; cdr3_aa: CASSPQTGKSYGYTF
cdr3_length: 15; clone_size: .; d_call: .; v_call: TRBV5-1; j_call: TRBJ1-6; cdr3_nt: TGCGCCAGCAGCTTGCAGGACCCTTATAATTCACCCCTCCACTTT; cdr3_aa: CASSLQDPYNSPLHF
cdr3_length: 15; clone_size: .; d_call: TRBD1; v_call: TRBV5-1; j_call: TRBJ1-5; cdr3_nt: TGCGCCAGCAGCTTGGCCCCAGGGGGCAGACAGCCCCAGCATTTT; cdr3_aa: CASSLAPGGRQPQHF
cdr3_length: 16; clone_size: .; d_call: .; v_call: TRBV27; j_call: TRBJ2-3; cdr3_nt: TGTGCCAGCTCCCTACAGGCAGCGCTATGGGGGGATACGCAGTATTTT; cdr3_aa: CASSLQAALWGDTQYF
cdr3_length: 15; clone_size: .; d_call: .; v_call: TRBV7-9; j_call: TRBJ2-5; cdr3_nt: TGTGCCAGCAGCTTAGTCCAGGCCGGGCAAGAGACCCAGTACTTC; cdr3_aa: CASSLVQAGQETQYF
cdr3_length: 14; clone_size: .; d_call: .; v_call: TRBV29-1; j_call: TRBJ1-1; cdr3_nt: TGCAGCGCCAACAGAGACAGGACGAACACTGAAGCTTTCTTT; cdr3_aa: CSANRDRTNTEAFF
cdr3_length: 16; clone_size: .; d_call: TRBD2; v_call: TRBV18; j_call: TRBJ2-3; cdr3_nt: TGTGCCAGCTCACGACTACGGGGGGTAACCACAGATACGCAGTATTTT; cdr3_aa: CASSRLRGVTTDTQYF
cdr3_length: 15; clone_size: .; d_call: TRBD1; v_call: TRBV10-1; j_call: TRBJ1-1; cdr3_nt: TGCGCCAGCAGGTTTGGACAGGGGGTGAACACTGAAGCTTTCTTT; cdr3_aa: CASRFGQGVNTEAFF
cdr3_length: 13; clone_size: .; d_call: .; v_call: TRBV27; j_call: TRBJ2-7; cdr3_nt: TGTGCCAGCAGATACGGGTCGACCTACGAGCAGTACTTC; cdr3_aa: CASRYGSTYEQYF
cdr3_length: 14; clone_size: few; d_call: .; v_call: TRBV5-1; j_call: TRBJ2-2; cdr3_nt: TGCGCCAGTACCGGGAACCTCCTCACCGGGGAGCTGTTTTTT; cdr3_aa: CASTGNLLTGELFF
cdr3_length: 14; clone_size: .; d_call: .; v_call: TRBV19; j_call: TRBJ2-2; cdr3_nt: TGTGCCAGTAGTATAAACAGTGTCACCGGGGAGCTGTTTTTT; cdr3_aa: CASSINSVTGELFF
cdr3_length: 15; clone_size: .; d_call: TRBD1; v_call: TRBV10-3; j_call: TRBJ1-2; cdr3_nt: TGTGCCATCAGTGAGCTGGGCAGGGGGCGCGATGGCTACACCTTC; cdr3_aa: CAISELGRGRDGYTF
cdr3_length: 15; clone_size: .; d_call: .; v_call: TRBV5-4; j_call: TRBJ1-1; cdr3_nt: TGTGCCAGCAGCCCCCTTTTCTTGGGAAACACTGAAGCTTTCTTT; cdr3_aa: CASSPLFLGNTEAFF
cdr3_length: 15; clone_size: .; d_call: TRBD1; v_call: TRBV5-1; j_call: TRBJ2-3; cdr3_nt: TGCGCCAGCAGCTCTTGGGACAGAAGCACAGATACGCAGTATTTT; cdr3_aa: CASSSWDRSTDTQYF
cdr3_length: 14; clone_size: .; d_call: TRBD2; v_call: TRBV6-5; j_call: TRBJ2-7; cdr3_nt: TGTGCCAGCAAACAAGGACTAGCGAGCTACGAGCAGTACTTC; cdr3_aa: CASKQGLASYEQYF
cdr3_length: 12; clone_size: .; d_call: .; v_call: TRBV29-1; j_call: TRBJ2-7; cdr3_nt: TGCAGCGTTACGGACGGTAGGCGCGAGCAGTACTTC; cdr3_aa: CSVTDGRREQYF
cdr3_length: 17; clone_size: .; d_call: TRBD1; v_call: TRBV5-6; j_call: TRBJ2-3; cdr3_nt: TGTGCCAGCAGCCGTTCCCGTGACAGGGTTCGGGCAGATACGCAGTATTTT; cdr3_aa: CASSRSRDRVRADTQYF
cdr3_length: 13; clone_size: .; d_call: TRBD2; v_call: TRBV6-5; j_call: TRBJ2-3; cdr3_nt: TGTGCCAGCAGTAGCGGGGTCACAGATACGCAGTATTTT; cdr3_aa: CASSSGVTDTQYF
cdr3_length: 14; clone_size: .; d_call: .; v_call: TRBV7-2; j_call: TRBJ1-1; cdr3_nt: TGTGCCAGCAGCACTCAGACGGCGAACACTGAAGCTTTCTTT; cdr3_aa: CASSTQTANTEAFF
cdr3_length: 16; clone_size: .; d_call: .; v_call: TRBV9; j_call: TRBJ2-7; cdr3_nt: TGTGCCAGCAGCGGGTACCTGGGTCAGGGGTATGGTGAGCAGTACTTC; cdr3_aa: CASSGYLGQGYGEQYF
cdr3_length: 15; clone_size: .; d_call: .; v_call: TRBV4-1; j_call: TRBJ2-3; cdr3_nt: TGCGCCAGCAGCCTTCAGGGTCGGGCCACAGATACGCAGTATTTT; cdr3_aa: CASSLQGRATDTQYF
cdr3_length: 14; clone_size: .; d_call: .; v_call: TRBV5-1; j_call: TRBJ2-2; cdr3_nt: TGCGCCAGCAGCTTTCTAGGGGGTGCCGGGGAGCTGTTTTTT; cdr3_aa: CASSFLGGAGELFF
cdr3_length: 13; clone_size: .; d_call: .; v_call: TRBV7-9; j_call: TRBJ2-7; cdr3_nt: TGTGCCAGCAGCTTAGGATCAGTCTACGAGCAGTACTTC; cdr3_aa: CASSLGSVYEQYF
cdr3_length: 15; clone_size: .; d_call: .; v_call: TRBV5-1; j_call: TRBJ1-3; cdr3_nt: TGCGCCAGCAGCTCAACAGGCTTCTCTGGAAACACCATATATTTT; cdr3_aa: CASSSTGFSGNTIYF
cdr3_length: 14; clone_size: .; d_call: .; v_call: TRBV11-2; j_call: TRBJ2-2; cdr3_nt: TGTGCCAGCAGCTTATCCGGGGGCACCGGGGAGCTGTTTTTT; cdr3_aa: CASSLSGGTGELFF
cdr3_length: 19; clone_size: .; d_call: .; v_call: TRBV7-8; j_call: TRBJ1-4; cdr3_nt: TGTGCCAGCAGCAACAGGGCGGGCAGGGCATGGGGCCCTAATGAAAAACTGTTTTTT; cdr3_aa: CASSNRAGRAWGPNEKLFF
cdr3_length: 17; clone_size: few; d_call: TRBD1; v_call: TRBV18; j_call: TRBJ1-2; cdr3_nt: TGTGCCAGCTCATCAACGACCGGGACAGGGGGCGCGGGTGGCTACACCTTC; cdr3_aa: CASSSTTGTGGAGGYTF
cdr3_length: 15; clone_size: .; d_call: .; v_call: TRBV5-4; j_call: TRBJ1-1; cdr3_nt: TGTGCCATTTACCGGGACACGCCTTTGAACACTGAAGCTTTCTTT; cdr3_aa: CAIYRDTPLNTEAFF
cdr3_length: 15; clone_size: .; d_call: .; v_call: TRBV5-1; j_call: TRBJ1-1; cdr3_nt: TGCGCCAGCAGCTTAATAGGCAGTCTGAACACTGAAGCTTTCTTT; cdr3_aa: CASSLIGSLNTEAFF
cdr3_length: 16; clone_size: .; d_call: .; v_call: TRBV9; j_call: TRBJ2-1; cdr3_nt: TGTGCCAGCAGCGAGCCCCTCGAGGGGGGGAACAATGAGCAGTTCTTC; cdr3_aa: CASSEPLEGGNNEQFF
cdr3_length: 15; clone_size: many; d_call: .; v_call: TRBV7-6; j_call: TRBJ1-3; cdr3_nt: TGTGCCAGCAGCTCAAACCGTATACAAGGAAACACCATATATTTT; cdr3_aa: CASSSNRIQGNTIYF
cdr3_length: 14; clone_size: .; d_call: .; v_call: TRBV19; j_call: TRBJ1-5; cdr3_nt: TGTGCCAGTAGTATATCAGGGGACCTACAGCCCCAGCATTTT; cdr3_aa: CASSISGDLQPQHF
cdr3_length: 13; clone_size: .; d_call: .; v_call: TRBV5-8; j_call: TRBJ2-3; cdr3_nt: TGTGCCAGCAGCTTGGCCTTCGCAGATACGCAGTATTTT; cdr3_aa: CASSLAFADTQYF
cdr3_length: 20; clone_size: .; d_call: .; v_call: TRBV28; j_call: TRBJ2-1; cdr3_nt: TGTGCCAGCAGTTCGTTGTGGGGTCGAAAGAGGGGCAGCTCCTACAATGAGCAGTTCTTC; cdr3_aa: CASSSLWGRKRGSSYNEQFF
cdr3_length: 16; clone_size: .; d_call: TRBD2; v_call: TRBV25-1; j_call: TRBJ2-2; cdr3_nt: TGTGCCAGCAGTGATATGAAGCGGGGGGACACCGGGGAGCTGTTTTTT; cdr3_aa: CASSDMKRGDTGELFF